This TCR beta chain was observed in a study of PD-L1 blockade in urothelial cancer. Study outcomes and limitations: Better progression-free and overall survival followed lower pretreatment blood clonality.

As regards this clone: Its matching antigen is unknown.

Here immunoSEQ multiplex PCR was the method, and the copy in TCRdb shows in-frame clones only, minus some. Here the sample spans 45,000 to 50,000 clones, approximately 88% being singletons. The CDR3 is 15 amino acids. Germline V gene sequence: CDR1 LNHDA, CDR2 SQIVND (reference sequence). The germline V and J ends were trimmed by 7 bases and 4 bases, with 17 bases remaining between them. Material: PBMCs, obtained around atezolizumab (anti-PD-L1) treatment. The origin of this receptor is an older man with urothelial cancer. The chain couples TRBV19 to TRBJ1-5; D gene ambiguous. DNA of the CDR3: TGTGCCAGTACCCTTCGAGAGGGTTATAATCAGCCCCAGCATTTT. Encoded protein: CASTLREGYNQPQHF.